One T cell receptor beta chain is described in this entry. The antigen remains undetermined. The data derive from a study of cytomegalovirus exposure and HLA in healthy donors. Study-wide background: A previous analysis identified 95 million to 120 million unique TCR beta sequences derived from some 170 million T cells. A preliminary data release comprised roughly 80 million unique TCRs obtained from HLA-typed donors.

The study's findings and limits: In a later analysis, across HLA loci, associated TCR counts were highest for DRB1, lowest for HLA-C. Compared with the roughly 700-donor mean, an Asian-associated ancestry cluster reportedly had fewer N-insertions, according to a later analysis.

PCR primers comprised 60 Vbeta and 13 Jbeta primers. Sequenced by immunoSEQ multiplex PCR; TCRdb stores in-frame clones only, minus some. The table includes 150,000 to 200,000 clones, over 70% detected once. Material for sequencing was PBMCs. The TCR was taken from a woman between 50 and 59 years old in good health and CMV-seropositive.

The CDR3 bases are TGTGCCAGCAGCTCCAGGACAGGGAATCCTGAAGCTTTCTTT. Translating it yields CASSSRTGNPEAFF. This chain uses TRBV7-2 with TRBJ1-1; 8 nucleotides line up with TRBD1. J gave up 6 bases and V 4 bases, and 7 bases lay outside the gene matches. CDR1 SGHTA and CDR2 FQGNSA come from the germline V gene. The CDR3 consists of 14 residues.